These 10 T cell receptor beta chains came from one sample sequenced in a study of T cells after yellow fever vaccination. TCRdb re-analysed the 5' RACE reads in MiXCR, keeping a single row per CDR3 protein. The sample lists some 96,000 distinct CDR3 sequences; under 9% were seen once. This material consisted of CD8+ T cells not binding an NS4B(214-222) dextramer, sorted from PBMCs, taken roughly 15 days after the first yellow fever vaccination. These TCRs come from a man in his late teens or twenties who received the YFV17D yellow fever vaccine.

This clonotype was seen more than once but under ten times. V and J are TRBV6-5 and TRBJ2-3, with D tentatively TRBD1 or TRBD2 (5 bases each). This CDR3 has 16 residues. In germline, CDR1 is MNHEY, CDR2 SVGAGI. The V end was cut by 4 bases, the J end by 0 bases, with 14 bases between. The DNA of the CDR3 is TGTGCCAGCAGTTTCACGAGGGACGGTAGCACAGATACGCAGTATTTT. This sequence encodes CASSFTRDGSTDTQYF.

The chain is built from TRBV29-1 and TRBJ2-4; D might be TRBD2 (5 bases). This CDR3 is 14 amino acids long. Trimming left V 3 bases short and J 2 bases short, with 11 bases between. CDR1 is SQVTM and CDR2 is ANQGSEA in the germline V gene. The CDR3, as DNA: TGCAGCGTTGACTCGCCGGGATCCAAAAACATTCAGTACTTC. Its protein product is CSVDSPGSKNIQYF.

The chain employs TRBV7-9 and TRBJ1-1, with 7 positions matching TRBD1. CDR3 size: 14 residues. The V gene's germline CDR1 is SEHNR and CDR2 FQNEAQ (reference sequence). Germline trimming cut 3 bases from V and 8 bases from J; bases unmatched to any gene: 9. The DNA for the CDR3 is TGTGCCAGCAGCTTCCCCAGGGGGGACCCCGAAGCTTTCTTT. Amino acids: CASSFPRGDPEAFF.

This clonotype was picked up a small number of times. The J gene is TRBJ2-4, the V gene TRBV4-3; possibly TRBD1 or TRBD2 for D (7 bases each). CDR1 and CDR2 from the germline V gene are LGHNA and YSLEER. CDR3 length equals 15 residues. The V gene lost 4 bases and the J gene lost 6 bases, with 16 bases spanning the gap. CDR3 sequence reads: CASSPGPGGGNIQYF. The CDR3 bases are TGCGCCAGCAGCCCTGGCCCAGGGGGGGGAAACATTCAGTACTTC.

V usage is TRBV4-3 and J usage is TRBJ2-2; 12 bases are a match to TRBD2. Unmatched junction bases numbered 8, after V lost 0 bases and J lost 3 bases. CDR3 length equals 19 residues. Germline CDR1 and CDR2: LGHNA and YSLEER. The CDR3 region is CASSQDVASGGEYTGELFF. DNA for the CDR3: TGCGCCAGCAGCCAAGATGTGGCTAGCGGGGGGGAATACACCGGGGAGCTGTTTTTT.

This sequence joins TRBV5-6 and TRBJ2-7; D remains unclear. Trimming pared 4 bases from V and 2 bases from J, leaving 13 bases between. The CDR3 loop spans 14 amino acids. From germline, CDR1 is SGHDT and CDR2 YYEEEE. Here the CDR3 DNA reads TGTGCCAGCAGCGTCCCAGAGAACCCCTACGAGCAGTACGTC. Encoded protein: CASSVPENPYEQYV.

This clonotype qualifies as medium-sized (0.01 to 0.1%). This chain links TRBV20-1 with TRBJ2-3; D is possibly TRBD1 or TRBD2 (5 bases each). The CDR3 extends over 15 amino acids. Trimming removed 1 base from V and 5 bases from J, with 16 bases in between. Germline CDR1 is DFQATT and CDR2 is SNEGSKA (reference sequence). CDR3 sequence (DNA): TGCAGTGCTAGAGCCCGGGACGAAGGAAGAGATACGCAGTATTTT. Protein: CSARARDEGRDTQYF.

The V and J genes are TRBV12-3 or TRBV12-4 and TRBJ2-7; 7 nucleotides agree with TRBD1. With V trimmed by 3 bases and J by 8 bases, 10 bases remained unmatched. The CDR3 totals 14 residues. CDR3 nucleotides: TGTGCCAGCAGTTTGGGACAGTACAAAATCCAGCAGTACTTC. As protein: CASSLGQYKIQQYF.

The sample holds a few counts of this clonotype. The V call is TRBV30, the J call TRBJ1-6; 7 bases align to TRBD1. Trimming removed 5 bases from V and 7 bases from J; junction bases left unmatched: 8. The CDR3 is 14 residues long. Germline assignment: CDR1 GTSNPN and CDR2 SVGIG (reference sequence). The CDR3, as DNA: TGTGCCTGGCGACAGGGATCGGGAAATTCACCCCTCCACTTT. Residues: CAWRQGSGNSPLHF.

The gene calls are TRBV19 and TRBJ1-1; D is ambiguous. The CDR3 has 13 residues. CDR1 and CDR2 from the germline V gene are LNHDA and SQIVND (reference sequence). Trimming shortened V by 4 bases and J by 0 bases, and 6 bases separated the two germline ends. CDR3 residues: CASSSHMNTEAFF. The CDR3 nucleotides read TGTGCCAGTAGTAGCCACATGAACACTGAAGCTTTCTTT.